A single sample gave rise to the 27 T cell receptor beta chains below, sequenced in a study of CD8 T cells in Susac syndrome. Reverse transcription used about 0.45 to 1 ug RNA and random hexamers. One entry per CDR3 protein, called by TCRdb with MiXCR from the immunoSEQ multiplex PCR reads. Here the sample spans about 120,000 distinct CDR3 sequences, about 93% being singletons. Sequenced input: CD8+ T cells from PBMCs. These receptor sequences come from a human donor with Susac syndrome.

As regards this clonotype: One end of the junction is discordant with germline, which a read error may explain. The chain recombines TRBV3-1 with TRBJ2-7; D is possibly TRBD1 (5 bases). Germline V gene lookup returns CDR1 LGHDT and CDR2 YNNKEL (reference sequence). The length of the CDR3 is 16 residues. The CDR3 spells CASIQWTPESSYEQYF. CDR3 sequence (DNA): TGTGCCAGCATCCAATGGACACCCGAGAGCTCCTACGAGCAGTACTTC.

The chain links TRBV30 to TRBJ1-1; no definite D call. CDR3 length equals 13 residues. Germline CDR1 GTSNPN, CDR2 SVGIG (reference sequence). V gave up 0 bases and J gave up 3 bases, with 8 bases separating them. The CDR3 region is CAWSVRAYTEAFF. The CDR3 bases are TGTGCCTGGAGTGTAAGGGCATACACTGAAGCTTTCTTT. The full variable domain, with the rest looked up from reference TRBV30 and TRBJ1-1, is SQTIHQWPATLVQPVGSPLSLECTVEGTSNPNLYWYRQAAGRGLQLLFYSVGIGQISSEVPQNLSASRPQDRQFILSSKKLLLSDSGFYLCAWSVRAYTEAFFGQGTRLTVV.

This rearrangement joins TRBV20-1 to TRBJ2-3; D not certain. This CDR3 is built from 10 residues. The ends were cut back, 6 bases at V and 2 bases at J, with 3 bases in the middle. From germline, CDR1 is DFQATT and CDR2 SNEGSKA (reference sequence). CDR3 sequence: CSADTDTQYF. The CDR3 region has the DNA TGCAGTGCCGACACAGATACGCAGTATTTT.

This chain's CDR3 is CAWSDYNEQFF. CDR3 sequence (DNA): TGTGCCTGGAGTGATTACAATGAGCAGTTCTTC. The J gene is TRBJ2-1, the V gene TRBV30; D gene unclear. Trimming left V 1 base short and J 4 bases short, with 2 bases between. CDR3 size: 11 residues. Germline assignment: CDR1 GTSNPN and CDR2 SVGIG (reference sequence).

This clonotype was recorded once. V is TRBV25-1 and J is TRBJ2-3; 8 bases agree with TRBD2. CDR1 is MGHDK, CDR2 SYGVNS, per germline. The CDR3 consists of 15 residues. V was pared by 10 bases and J by 4 bases, with 13 bases of the junction left unmatched. CDR3 DNA sequence: TGTGCCACCTCACTGGCGGGGGGTCTGGCAGATACGCAGTATTTT. Protein product: CATSLAGGLADTQYF.

The chain has TRBV4-1 and TRBJ2-7; TRBD1 matches at 8 bases. This CDR3 spans 16 amino acids. From germline, CDR1 is MGHRA and CDR2 YSYEKL. The V and J ends lost 4 bases and 4 bases, in that order; junction bases with no gene match: 12. CDR3 in amino acids: CASSPTSRQGRYEQYF. The DNA for the CDR3 is TGCGCCAGCAGCCCGACCTCCCGACAGGGGAGGTACGAGCAGTACTTC.

V gene TRBV19 combines with J gene TRBJ2-5, with a weak D call TRBD1 (6 bases). The V gene lost 9 bases and the J gene lost 0 bases, with 14 bases spanning the gap. Germline CDR1 and CDR2: LNHDA and SQIVND (reference sequence). There are 14 residues in the CDR3. This CDR3 is CASHETGYQETQYF. In DNA form, the CDR3 reads TGTGCCAGCCACGAGACAGGATACCAAGAGACCCAGTACTTC.

The rearrangement joins TRBV6-5 to TRBJ2-7; a weak D match, TRBD2 (5 bases). This CDR3 has 19 amino acids. Germline V CDR1 and CDR2: MNHEY, SVGAGI. The V and J ends lost 6 bases and 2 bases respectively, with 29 bases between them. CDR3 nucleotides: TGTGCCAGCAGCTTACCCCGAGTGAGCGGAAAGCTTAATACCTACGAGCAGTACTTC. This sequence encodes CASSLPRVSGKLNTYEQYF.

The chain links TRBV29-1 to TRBJ2-5; D gene uncertain. Germline V gene sequence: CDR1 SQVTM, CDR2 ANQGSEA. This CDR3 contains 10 residues. V lost 5 bases, J lost 1 base, and 2 bases lay in between. CDR3 bases: TGCAGCGTTACCCAAGAGACCCAGTACTTC. Translating it yields CSVTQETQYF.

The rearrangement uses TRBV30 and TRBJ2-7; D possibly corresponds to TRBD2 (6 bases). The CDR3 extends over 15 amino acids. V was cut by 1 base and J by 0 bases, with 13 bases left in between. The germline CDR1 and CDR2 sequences are GTSNPN and SVGIG (reference sequence). The CDR3 coding sequence is TGTGCCTGGAGTGGTGGGGGGACTTACTCCTACGAGCAGTACTTC. This gives the protein CAWSGGGTYSYEQYF.

This chain links TRBV20-1 with TRBJ2-2; 10 nucleotides match TRBD1. The CDR3 runs 15 residues. Germline CDR1 DFQATT, CDR2 SNEGSKA (reference sequence). Germline trimming cut 6 bases from V and 6 bases from J; bases unmatched to any gene: 10. CDR3 nucleotide sequence: TGCAGTGCAATTACCGGGACAGGGGTGCCCGGGGAGCTGTTTTTT. Translation gives CSAITGTGVPGELFF.

V gene TRBV5-1 combines with J gene TRBJ1-2, with D possibly matching TRBD1 (5 bases). This CDR3 spans 13 amino acids. The germline gives CDR1 SGHRS, CDR2 YFSETQ. V lost 4 bases and J 4 bases, leaving 11 bases between the germline ends. The CDR3 nucleotides read TGCGCCAGCAGCGTCGACGACAGCTATGGCTACACCTTC. Its translation is CASSVDDSYGYTF.

The chain joins TRBV6-5 to TRBJ2-7; D call uncertain. CDR1 and CDR2 (germline): MNHEY, SVGAGI. Trimming took 0 bases from V and 0 from J, leaving 9 bases between them. The CDR3 consists of 15 residues. CDR3 in DNA: TGTGCCAGCAGTTACTCGGGTGACAACTCCTACGAGCAGTACTTC. The encoded protein is CASSYSGDNSYEQYF.

The chain uses TRBV2 and TRBJ1-2, with D uncertain. The CDR3 runs to 13 residues. V lost 3 bases and J 1 base, leaving 6 bases between the germline ends. Germline values: CDR1 SNHLY, CDR2 FYNNEI. CDR3 loop: CASSDQLNYGYTF. The DNA for the CDR3 is TGTGCCAGCAGTGACCAACTTAACTATGGCTACACCTTC.

The chain has TRBV20-1 and TRBJ1-4, with 8 bases lining up with TRBD1. The CDR3 has 14 amino acids. The germline CDR1 and CDR2 sequences are DFQATT and SNEGSKA (reference sequence). V shed 6 bases and J 8 bases; nucleotides not matched to a gene: 11. In DNA, the CDR3 is TGCAGTGCCAGACAGGGGTTGGGTCCCGAAAAACTGTTTTTT. Protein: CSARQGLGPEKLFF.

CDR3 residues: CASSDRQGVDEQYF. CDR3 sequence (DNA): TGTGCCAGCAGCGATAGACAGGGAGTGGACGAGCAGTACTTC. The V gene is TRBV13, the J gene TRBJ2-7, with 7 bases matching TRBD1. The germline gives CDR1 PRHDT, CDR2 FYEKMQ (reference sequence). This CDR3 comprises 14 residues. Unmatched junction bases numbered 9, after V lost 5 bases and J lost 5 bases.

This CDR3 is CASSVGADKGYTF. In DNA form, the CDR3 reads TGTGCCAGCAGCGTAGGGGCGGATAAGGGCTACACCTTC. The V call is TRBV9, the J call TRBJ1-2; D gene unclear. CDR3 size: 13 residues. The V gene's germline CDR1 is SGDLS and CDR2 YYNGEE. V was clipped by 0 bases and J by 8 bases, with 11 bases between them.

The chain has TRBV5-6 and TRBJ2-7, with 11 bases fitting TRBD1. V shed 4 bases, J shed 3 bases, and the junction held 3 bases outside the gene matches. The CDR3 covers 14 residues. CDR1 is SGHDT and CDR2 is YYEEEE in the germline V gene. This CDR3 reads CASSGQGAHYEQYF. The CDR3, as DNA: TGTGCCAGCAGCGGACAGGGGGCGCACTACGAGCAGTACTTC.

V is TRBV4-1 and J is TRBJ1-5; 11 nucleotides align to TRBD1. J lost 7 bases, V lost 1 base, and 6 bases had no gene match. This CDR3 is 16 amino acids long. Germline-derived CDR1 and CDR2 are MGHRA and YSYEKL. CDR3 sequence (DNA): TGCGCCAGCAGCCAAGGGACAGGGGGCTATTTGCAGCCCCAGCATTTT. Translated, it gives CASSQGTGGYLQPQHF.

The chain recombines TRBV30 with TRBJ2-5, with D perhaps given as TRBD1 or TRBD2 (5 bases each). Germline V gives CDR1 GTSNPN, CDR2 SVGIG (reference sequence). With 3 bases removed from V and 3 bases from J, the gap between germline ends came to 14 bases. The length of the CDR3 is 14 residues. The chain's CDR3 is CAWSPGRLEETQYF. CDR3 bases: TGTGCCTGGAGCCCGGGACGATTGGAAGAGACCCAGTACTTC.

The CDR3 loop reads CSATETGGVYGYTF. The CDR3 nucleotides are TGCAGTGCTACGGAAACAGGGGGCGTCTATGGCTACACCTTC. The rearrangement links TRBV20-1 to TRBJ1-2; 9 bases line up with TRBD1. V gave up 4 bases and J gave up 4 bases; unmatched junction bases: 7. The CDR3 spans 14 residues. Germline CDR1 is DFQATT and CDR2 is SNEGSKA (reference sequence).

The chain joins TRBV5-1 to TRBJ2-1; TRBD2 agrees at 7 bases. Germline CDR1 and CDR2: SGHRS and YFSETQ. The CDR3 extends over 11 amino acids. Germline trimming cut 7 bases from V and 8 bases from J; bases unmatched to any gene: 3. The CDR3 loop reads CASGGDHEQFF. The CDR3 DNA reads as TGCGCCAGCGGGGGGGACCATGAGCAGTTCTTC.

This clonotype was found a few times. The chain combines TRBV11-2 with TRBJ2-3; perhaps TRBD2 as D (7 bases). Per germline, CDR1 SGHAT and CDR2 FQNNGV. Trimming pared 1 base from V and 3 bases from J, leaving 17 bases between. The CDR3 covers 17 residues. The CDR3 loop is CASSLAPRGADTDTQYF. In nucleotides, the CDR3 is TGTGCCAGCAGCTTAGCCCCCCGGGGGGCCGATACAGATACGCAGTATTTT.

This clonotype occurred a few times. The chain carries TRBV27 and TRBJ2-3, with no clear D. CDR1 and CDR2 from the germline V gene are MNHEY and SMNVEV (reference sequence). The CDR3 extends over 13 amino acids. V lost 2 bases and J lost 1, with 4 bases in between. The CDR3 is CASSLTGTDTQYF. Written as DNA, the CDR3 is TGTGCCAGCAGTTTAACAGGCACAGATACGCAGTATTTT.

The gene calls are TRBV6-5 and TRBJ1-5; tentatively, D is TRBD1 (6 bases). V lost 9 bases and J lost 5, with 14 bases in between. CDR3 length: 13 amino acids. The germline V gene has CDR1 MNHEY and CDR2 SVGAGI. For the CDR3, the DNA is TGTGCCAGGCGCAGGGGAGAGGATCAGCCCCAGCATTTT. Protein sequence: CARRRGEDQPQHF.

The rearrangement links TRBV12-5 to TRBJ1-1; weak D call: TRBD1 (6 bases). The CDR3 totals 14 residues. Germline V CDR1 and CDR2: LGHNT, FRNRAP. Trimming removed 3 bases at V and 5 bases at J, with 13 bases between. The CDR3 here is CASGFAGGFTEAFF. The CDR3 coding sequence is TGTGCTAGTGGTTTCGCGGGGGGCTTTACTGAAGCTTTCTTT.

V usage is TRBV10-2 and J usage is TRBJ1-2, with 9 bases identical to TRBD1. V trimming: 10 bases; J trimming: 4 bases; junction bases outside the gene matches: 10. The CDR3 covers 14 residues. Germline V gene lookup returns CDR1 WSHSY and CDR2 SAAADI. The CDR3 here is CAILRDREGYGYTF. DNA of the CDR3: TGCGCCATCCTCCGGGACAGGGAAGGCTATGGCTACACCTTC.